This TCR beta chain was documented in a study of identical twins. This clonotype was counted a few times. The antigen remains undetermined. V was pared by 7 bases and J by 9 bases, with 22 bases between. Germline V lookup: CDR1 DFQATT, CDR2 SNEGSKA (reference sequence). The length of the CDR3 is 14 residues. A universal primer site was incorporated via template switching, and the cDNA contained unique molecular identifiers. TCRdb called the 5' RACE reads again in MiXCR, with one record for every CDR3 protein. Here the sample spans hundreds of thousands of distinct CDR3 sequences, 8.5% to 9% being singletons. Study-level findings and limits: Insertions were reduced in abundant cord blood beta clonotypes but not in memory repertoires. The presence of invariant MAIT and iNKT cells could partly confound analyses of zero-insertion sequences.

In addition, the sample was reused for a study of yellow fever vaccine responses in identical twins. That work contributes: It has been reported that, in twins, the vaccine T cell response seemed partly convergent and partly personalized.

Source material: PBMCs. The sequence was obtained from a woman younger than 30 in good health. V usage is TRBV20-1 and J usage is TRBJ2-1; TRBD2 might be the D (6 bases). CDR3 loop: CSEVTGADGREQFF. CDR3 sequence (DNA): TGCAGTGAGGTAACGGGAGCCGACGGGCGTGAGCAGTTCTTC.